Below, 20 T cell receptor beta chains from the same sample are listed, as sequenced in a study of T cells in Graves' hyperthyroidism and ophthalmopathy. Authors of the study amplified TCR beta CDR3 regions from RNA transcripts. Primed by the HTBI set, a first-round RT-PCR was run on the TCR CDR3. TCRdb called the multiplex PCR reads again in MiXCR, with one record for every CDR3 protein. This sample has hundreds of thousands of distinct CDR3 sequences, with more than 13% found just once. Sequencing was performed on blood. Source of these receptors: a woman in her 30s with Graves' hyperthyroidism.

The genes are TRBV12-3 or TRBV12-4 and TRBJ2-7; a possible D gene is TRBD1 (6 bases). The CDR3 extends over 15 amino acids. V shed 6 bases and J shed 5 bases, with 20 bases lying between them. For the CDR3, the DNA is TGTGCCAGCAGACTACTACAGGGTGGCGGCCACGAGCAGTACTTC. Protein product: CASRLLQGGGHEQYF.

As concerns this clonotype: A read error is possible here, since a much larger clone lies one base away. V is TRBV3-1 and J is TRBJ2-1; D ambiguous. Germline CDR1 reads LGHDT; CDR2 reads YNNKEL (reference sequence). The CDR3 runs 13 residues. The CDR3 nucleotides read TGTGCCAGCGGCCAAGGTCGGAGCAATGAGCAGTTCTTC. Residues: CASGQGRSNEQFF.

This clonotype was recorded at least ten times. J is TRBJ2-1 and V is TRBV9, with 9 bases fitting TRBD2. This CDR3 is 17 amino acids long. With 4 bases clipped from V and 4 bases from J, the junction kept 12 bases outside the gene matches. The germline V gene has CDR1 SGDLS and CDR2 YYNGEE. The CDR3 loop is CASSTRRGGRAYNEQFF. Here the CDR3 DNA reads TGTGCCAGCAGCACCCGTCGGGGCGGGAGGGCGTACAATGAGCAGTTCTTC.

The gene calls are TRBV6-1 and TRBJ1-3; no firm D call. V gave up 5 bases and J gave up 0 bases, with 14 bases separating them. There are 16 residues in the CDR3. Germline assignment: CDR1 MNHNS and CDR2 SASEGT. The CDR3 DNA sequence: TGTGCCAGCAGTCGAGGGAGGTCCAGCTCTGGAAACACCATATATTTT. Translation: CASSRGRSSSGNTIYF.

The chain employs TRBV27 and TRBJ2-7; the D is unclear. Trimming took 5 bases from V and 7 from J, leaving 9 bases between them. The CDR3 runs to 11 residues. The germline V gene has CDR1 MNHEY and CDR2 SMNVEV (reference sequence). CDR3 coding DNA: TGTGCCAGCAGTAAGGACGGGGAGCAGTACTTC. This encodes CASSKDGEQYF.

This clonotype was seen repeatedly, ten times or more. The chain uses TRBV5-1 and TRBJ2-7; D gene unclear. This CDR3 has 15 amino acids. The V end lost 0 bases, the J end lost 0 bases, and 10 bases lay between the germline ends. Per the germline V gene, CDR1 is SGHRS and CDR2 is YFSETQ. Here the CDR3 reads CASSLGAGYSYEQYF. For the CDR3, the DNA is TGCGCCAGCAGCTTGGGAGCAGGCTACTCCTACGAGCAGTACTTC.

The CDR3 coding sequence is TGCGCCAGCAGCGAGACTAGCGGGAGAGTACTGTTCTTC. Translation gives CASSETSGRVLFF. The V gene is TRBV5-1, the J gene TRBJ2-1; 12 bases are shared with TRBD2. Looked up from germline, CDR1 is SGHRS and CDR2 is YFSETQ. This CDR3 has 13 amino acids. With V trimmed by 4 bases and J by 15 bases, 8 bases remained unmatched.

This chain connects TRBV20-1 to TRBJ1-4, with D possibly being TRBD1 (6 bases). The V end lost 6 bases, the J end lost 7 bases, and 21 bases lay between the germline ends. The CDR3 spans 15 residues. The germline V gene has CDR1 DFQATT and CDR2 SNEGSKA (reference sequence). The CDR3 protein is CSAHNSRGGGEKLFF. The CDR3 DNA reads TGCAGTGCCCACAACTCTAGGGGGGGTGGTGAAAAACTGTTTTTT.

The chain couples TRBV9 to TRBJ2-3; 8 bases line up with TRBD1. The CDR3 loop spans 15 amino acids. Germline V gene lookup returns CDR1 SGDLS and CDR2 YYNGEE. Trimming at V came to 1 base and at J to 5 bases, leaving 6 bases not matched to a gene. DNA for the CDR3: TGTGCCAGCAGCGTAAATCAGGGGGCGGGAGATACGCAGTATTTT. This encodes CASSVNQGAGDTQYF.

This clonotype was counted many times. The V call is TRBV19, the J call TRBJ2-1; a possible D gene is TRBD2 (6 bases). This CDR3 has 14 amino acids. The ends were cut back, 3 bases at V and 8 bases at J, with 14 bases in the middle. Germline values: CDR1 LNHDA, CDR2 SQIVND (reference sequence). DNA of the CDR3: TGTGCCAGTAGTATGAGGTCGGGGGAGCATGAGCAGTTCTTC. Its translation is CASSMRSGEHEQFF.

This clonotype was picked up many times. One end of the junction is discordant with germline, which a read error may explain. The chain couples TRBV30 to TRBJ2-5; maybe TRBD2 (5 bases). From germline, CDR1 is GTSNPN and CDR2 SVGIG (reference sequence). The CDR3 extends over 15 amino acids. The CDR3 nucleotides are TGTGCCGGGAGAAACGGCCAGGACTTCCAAGAGACCCAGTACTTC. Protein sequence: CAGRNGQDFQETQYF.

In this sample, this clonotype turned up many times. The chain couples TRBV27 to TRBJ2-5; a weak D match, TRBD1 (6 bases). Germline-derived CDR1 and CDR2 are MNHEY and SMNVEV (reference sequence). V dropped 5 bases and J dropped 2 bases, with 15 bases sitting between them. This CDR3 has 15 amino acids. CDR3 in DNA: TGTGCCAGCAGTCCCGGGACAAGCCATCAAGAGACCCAGTACTTC. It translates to CASSPGTSHQETQYF.

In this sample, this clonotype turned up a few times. The CDR3 bases are TGTGCCAGCAGCTCCCTAGCGGGTGGGGCCCCCCAAGAGACCCAGTACTTC. This sequence encodes CASSSLAGGAPQETQYF. This chain uses TRBV28 with TRBJ2-5, with 8 bases fitting TRBD2. Germline lookup yields CDR1 MDHEN and CDR2 SYDVKM. The CDR3 has 17 amino acids. Trimming cost V 6 bases and J 1 base; bases outside gene matches: 13.

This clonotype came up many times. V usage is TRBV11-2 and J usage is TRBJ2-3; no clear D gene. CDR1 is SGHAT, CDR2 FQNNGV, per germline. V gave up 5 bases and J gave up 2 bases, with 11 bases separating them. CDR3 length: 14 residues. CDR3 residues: CASSLHILTDTQYF. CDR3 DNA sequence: TGTGCCAGCAGCCTCCATATCCTCACAGATACGCAGTATTTT.

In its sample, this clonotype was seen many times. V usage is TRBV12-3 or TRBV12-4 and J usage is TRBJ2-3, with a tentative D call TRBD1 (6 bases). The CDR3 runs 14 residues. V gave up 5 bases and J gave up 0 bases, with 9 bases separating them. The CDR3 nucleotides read TGTGCCAGCAGTCAACAGGGAAGCACAGATACGCAGTATTTT. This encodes CASSQQGSTDTQYF.

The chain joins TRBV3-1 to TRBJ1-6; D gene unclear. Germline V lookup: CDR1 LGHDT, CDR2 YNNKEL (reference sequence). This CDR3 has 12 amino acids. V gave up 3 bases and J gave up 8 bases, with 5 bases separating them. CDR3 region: CASSHRDSPLHF. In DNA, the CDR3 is TGTGCCAGCAGCCACCGGGATTCACCCCTCCACTTT.

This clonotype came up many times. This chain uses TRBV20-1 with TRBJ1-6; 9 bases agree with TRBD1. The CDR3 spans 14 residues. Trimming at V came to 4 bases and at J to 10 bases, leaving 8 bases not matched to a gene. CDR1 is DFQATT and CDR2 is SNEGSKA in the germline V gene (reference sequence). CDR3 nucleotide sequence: TGCAGTGCTAAGGACAGGGGTTTGTTCTCACCCCTCCACTTT. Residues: CSAKDRGLFSPLHF.

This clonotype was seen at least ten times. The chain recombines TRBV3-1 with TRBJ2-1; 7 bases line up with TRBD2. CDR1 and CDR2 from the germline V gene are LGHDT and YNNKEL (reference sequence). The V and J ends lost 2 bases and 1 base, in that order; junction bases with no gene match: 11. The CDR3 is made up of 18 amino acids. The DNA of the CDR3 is TGTGCCAGCAGCCAATACGGCTCGGTGGGAGGGTCCTACAATGAGCAGTTCTTC. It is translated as CASSQYGSVGGSYNEQFF.

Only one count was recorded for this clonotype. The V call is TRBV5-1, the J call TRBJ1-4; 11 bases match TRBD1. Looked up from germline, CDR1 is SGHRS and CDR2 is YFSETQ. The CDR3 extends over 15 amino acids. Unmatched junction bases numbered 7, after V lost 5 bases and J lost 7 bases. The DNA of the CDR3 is TGCGCCAGCAGAGGACAGGGGGCCACTTTTGAAAAACTGTTTTTT. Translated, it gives CASRGQGATFEKLFF. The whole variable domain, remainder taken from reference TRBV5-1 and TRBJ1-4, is KAGVTQTPRYLIKTRGQQVTLSCSPISGHRSVSWYQQTPGQGLQFLFEYFSETQRNKGNFPGRFSGRQFSNSRSEMNVSTLELGDSALYLCASRGQGATFEKLFFGSGTQLSVL.

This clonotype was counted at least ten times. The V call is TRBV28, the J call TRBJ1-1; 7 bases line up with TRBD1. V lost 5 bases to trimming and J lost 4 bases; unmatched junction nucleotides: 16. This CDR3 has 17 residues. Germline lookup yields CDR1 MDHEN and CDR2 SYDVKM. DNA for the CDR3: TGTGCCAGCAGTCCAGCCACATGGACAGGTGGGCTCACTGAAGCTTTCTTT. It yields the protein CASSPATWTGGLTEAFF.